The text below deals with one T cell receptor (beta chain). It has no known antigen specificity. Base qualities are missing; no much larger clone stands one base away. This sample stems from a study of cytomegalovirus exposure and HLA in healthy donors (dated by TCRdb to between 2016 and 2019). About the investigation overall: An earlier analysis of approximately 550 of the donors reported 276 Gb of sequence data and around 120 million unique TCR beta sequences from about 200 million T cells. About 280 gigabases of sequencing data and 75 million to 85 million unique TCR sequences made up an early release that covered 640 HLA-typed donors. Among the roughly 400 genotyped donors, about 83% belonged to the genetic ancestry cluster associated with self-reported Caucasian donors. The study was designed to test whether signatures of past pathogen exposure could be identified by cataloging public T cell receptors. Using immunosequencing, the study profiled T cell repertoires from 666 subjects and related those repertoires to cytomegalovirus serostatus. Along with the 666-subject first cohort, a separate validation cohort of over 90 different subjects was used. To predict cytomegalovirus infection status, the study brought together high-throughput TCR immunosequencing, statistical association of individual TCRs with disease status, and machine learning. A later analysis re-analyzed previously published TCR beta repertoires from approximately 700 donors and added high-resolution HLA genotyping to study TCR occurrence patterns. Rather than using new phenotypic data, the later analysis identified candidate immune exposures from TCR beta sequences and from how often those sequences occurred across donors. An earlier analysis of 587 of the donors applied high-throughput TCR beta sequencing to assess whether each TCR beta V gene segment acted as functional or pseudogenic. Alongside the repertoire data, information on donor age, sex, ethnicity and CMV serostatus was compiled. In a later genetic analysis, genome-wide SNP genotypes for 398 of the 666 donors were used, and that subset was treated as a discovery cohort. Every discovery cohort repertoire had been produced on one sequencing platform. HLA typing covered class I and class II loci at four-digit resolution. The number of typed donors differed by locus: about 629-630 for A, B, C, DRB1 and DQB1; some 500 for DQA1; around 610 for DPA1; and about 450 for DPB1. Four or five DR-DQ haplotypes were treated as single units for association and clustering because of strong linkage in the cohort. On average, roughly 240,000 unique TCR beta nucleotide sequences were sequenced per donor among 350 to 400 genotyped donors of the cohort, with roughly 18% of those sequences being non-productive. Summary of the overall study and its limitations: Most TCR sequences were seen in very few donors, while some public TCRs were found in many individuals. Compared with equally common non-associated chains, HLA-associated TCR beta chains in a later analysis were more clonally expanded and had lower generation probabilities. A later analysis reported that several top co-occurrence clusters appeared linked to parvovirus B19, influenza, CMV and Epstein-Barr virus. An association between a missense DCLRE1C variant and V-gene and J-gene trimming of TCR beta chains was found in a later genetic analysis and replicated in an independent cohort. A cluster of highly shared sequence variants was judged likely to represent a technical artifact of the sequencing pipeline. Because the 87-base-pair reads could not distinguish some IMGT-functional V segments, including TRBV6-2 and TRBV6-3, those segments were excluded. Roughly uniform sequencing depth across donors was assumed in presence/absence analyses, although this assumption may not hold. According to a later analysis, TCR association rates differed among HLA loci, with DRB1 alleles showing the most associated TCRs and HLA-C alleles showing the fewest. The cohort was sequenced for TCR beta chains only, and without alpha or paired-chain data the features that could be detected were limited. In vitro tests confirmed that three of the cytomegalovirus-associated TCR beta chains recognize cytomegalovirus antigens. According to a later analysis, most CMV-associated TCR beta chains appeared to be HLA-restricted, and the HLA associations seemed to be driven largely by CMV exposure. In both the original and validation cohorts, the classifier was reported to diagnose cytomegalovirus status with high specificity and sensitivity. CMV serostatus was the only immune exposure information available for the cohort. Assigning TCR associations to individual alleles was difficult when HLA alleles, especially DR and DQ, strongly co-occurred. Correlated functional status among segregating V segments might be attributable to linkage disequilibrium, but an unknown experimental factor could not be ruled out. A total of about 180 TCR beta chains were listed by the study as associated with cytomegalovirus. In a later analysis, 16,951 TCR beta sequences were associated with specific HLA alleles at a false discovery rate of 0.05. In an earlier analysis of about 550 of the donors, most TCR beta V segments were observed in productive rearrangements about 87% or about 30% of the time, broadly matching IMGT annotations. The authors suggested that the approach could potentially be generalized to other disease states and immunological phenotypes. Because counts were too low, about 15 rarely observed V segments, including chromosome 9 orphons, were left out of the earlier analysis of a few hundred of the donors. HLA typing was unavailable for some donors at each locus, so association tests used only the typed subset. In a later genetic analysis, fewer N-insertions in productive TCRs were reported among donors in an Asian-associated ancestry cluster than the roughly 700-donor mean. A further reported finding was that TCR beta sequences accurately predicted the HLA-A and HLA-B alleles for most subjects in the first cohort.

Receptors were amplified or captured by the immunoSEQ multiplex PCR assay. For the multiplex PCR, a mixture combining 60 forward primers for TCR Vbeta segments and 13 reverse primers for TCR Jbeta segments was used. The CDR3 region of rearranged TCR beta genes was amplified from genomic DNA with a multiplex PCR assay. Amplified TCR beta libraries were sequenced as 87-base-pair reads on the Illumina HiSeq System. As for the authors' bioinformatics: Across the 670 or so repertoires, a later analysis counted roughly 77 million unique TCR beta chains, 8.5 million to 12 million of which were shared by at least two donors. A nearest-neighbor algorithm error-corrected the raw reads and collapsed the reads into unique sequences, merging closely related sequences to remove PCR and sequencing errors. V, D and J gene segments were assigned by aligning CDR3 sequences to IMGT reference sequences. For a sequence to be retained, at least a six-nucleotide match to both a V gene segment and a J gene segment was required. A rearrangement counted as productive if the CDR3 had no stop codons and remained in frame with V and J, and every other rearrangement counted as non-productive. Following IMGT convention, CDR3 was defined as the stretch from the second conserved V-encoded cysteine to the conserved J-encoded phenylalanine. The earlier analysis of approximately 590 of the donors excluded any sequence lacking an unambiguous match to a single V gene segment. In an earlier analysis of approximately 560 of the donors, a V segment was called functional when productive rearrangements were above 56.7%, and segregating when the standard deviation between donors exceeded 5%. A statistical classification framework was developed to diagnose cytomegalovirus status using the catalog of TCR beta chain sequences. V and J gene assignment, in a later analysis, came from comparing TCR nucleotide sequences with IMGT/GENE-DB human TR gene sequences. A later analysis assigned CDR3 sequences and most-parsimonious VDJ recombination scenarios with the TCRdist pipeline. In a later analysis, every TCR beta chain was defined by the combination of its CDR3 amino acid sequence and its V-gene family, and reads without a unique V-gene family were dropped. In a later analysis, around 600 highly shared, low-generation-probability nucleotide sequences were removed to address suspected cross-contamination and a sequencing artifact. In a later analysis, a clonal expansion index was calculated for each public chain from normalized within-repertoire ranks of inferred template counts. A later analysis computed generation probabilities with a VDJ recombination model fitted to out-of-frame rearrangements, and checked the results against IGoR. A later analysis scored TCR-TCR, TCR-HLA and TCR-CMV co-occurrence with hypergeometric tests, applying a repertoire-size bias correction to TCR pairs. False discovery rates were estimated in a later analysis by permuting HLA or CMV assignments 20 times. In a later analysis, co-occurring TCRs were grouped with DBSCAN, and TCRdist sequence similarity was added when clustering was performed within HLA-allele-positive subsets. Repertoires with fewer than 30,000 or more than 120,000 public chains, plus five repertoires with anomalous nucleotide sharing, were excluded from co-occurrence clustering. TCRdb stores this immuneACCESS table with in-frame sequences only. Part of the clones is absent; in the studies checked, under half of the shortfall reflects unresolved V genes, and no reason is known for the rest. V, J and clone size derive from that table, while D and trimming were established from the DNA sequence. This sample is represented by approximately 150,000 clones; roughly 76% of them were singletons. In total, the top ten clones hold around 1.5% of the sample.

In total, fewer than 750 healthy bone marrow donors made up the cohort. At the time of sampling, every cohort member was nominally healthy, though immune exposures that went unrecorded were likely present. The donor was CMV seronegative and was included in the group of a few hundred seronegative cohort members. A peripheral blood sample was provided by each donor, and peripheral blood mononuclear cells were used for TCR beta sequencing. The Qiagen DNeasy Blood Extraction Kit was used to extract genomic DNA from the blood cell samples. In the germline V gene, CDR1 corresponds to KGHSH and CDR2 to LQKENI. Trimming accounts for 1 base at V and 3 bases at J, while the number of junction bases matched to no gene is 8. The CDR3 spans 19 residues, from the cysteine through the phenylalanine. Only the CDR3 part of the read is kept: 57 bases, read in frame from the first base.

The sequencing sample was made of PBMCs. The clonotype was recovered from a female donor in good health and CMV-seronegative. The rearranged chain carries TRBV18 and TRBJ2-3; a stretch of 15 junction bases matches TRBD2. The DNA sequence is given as TGTGCCAGCTCACCACTTAGGACTAGCGGGGGGGCCGGGACAGATACGCAGTATTTT. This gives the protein CASSPLRTSGGAGTDTQYF.